This paragraph reports one T cell receptor (beta chain). Germline-derived CDR1 and CDR2 are SGHRS and YFSETQ. The junction had 12 bases not matched to a gene; V was cut back by 4 bases and J by 5 bases. The CDR3 consists of 16 residues. This sample is part of a study of T cell changes during pregnancy in multiple sclerosis. The table came from immunoSEQ multiplex PCR; TCRdb's copy has only in-frame clones and leaves some out. The sample lists some 93,000 clones; 85% to 95% were seen once. The chain joins TRBV5-1 to TRBJ2-1, with 7 bases that match TRBD2. The TCR originated in a female donor with multiple sclerosis, enrolled in a pregnancy study. The material was peripheral blood, obtained after pregnancy. CDR3 coding DNA: TGCGCCAGCAGCGCCCACCTAGCGGTACTCAACAATGAGCAGTTCTTC. It is translated as CASSAHLAVLNNEQFF. Full variable domain (missing parts from reference TRBV5-1 and TRBJ2-1): KAGVTQTPRYLIKTRGQQVTLSCSPISGHRSVSWYQQTPGQGLQFLFEYFSETQRNKGNFPGRFSGRQFSNSRSEMNVSTLELGDSALYLCASSAHLAVLNNEQFFGPGTRLTVL.